This TCR beta chain came from a study of molecular identifiers for immune sequencing clone quantification. Study results and limitations: The study found clones above 20 RNA copies held over 98% of effector molecules and under 1% in naive cells. Researchers reportedly could pick up spiked Jurkat TCR RNA from one cell mixed into 1 million or so naive cells.

Sorting selected naive CD8 T cells with a CD8+CD4-CCR7+CD45RA+ phenotype. About this clonotype: Its antigen is not known.

Previously described methods and listed TCR primers were employed for the bulk TCR libraries. TCRdb itself ran the PCR reads through MiXCR, one entry per CDR3 protein. The sample holds more than 550,000 distinct CDR3 sequences, around 25% seen once. The material sequenced was naive CD8+ T cells from blood, with Jurkat cell RNA spiked in. Subset reported: FACS-sorted CD8+CD4-CCR7+CD45RA+ naive T cells. The clonotype comes from a human donor in good health. Some libraries in this study had Jurkat cell RNA spiked in.

This CDR3 reads CASSMGPINEQFF. CDR3 DNA: TGTGCCAGCAGTATGGGACCTATCAATGAGCAGTTCTTC. The rearrangement joins TRBV27 to TRBJ2-1; the D call may be TRBD1 or TRBD2 (5 bases each). Trimming pared 5 bases from V and 6 bases from J, leaving 11 bases between. Germline V lookup: CDR1 MNHEY, CDR2 SMNVEV (reference sequence). The CDR3 extends over 13 amino acids.